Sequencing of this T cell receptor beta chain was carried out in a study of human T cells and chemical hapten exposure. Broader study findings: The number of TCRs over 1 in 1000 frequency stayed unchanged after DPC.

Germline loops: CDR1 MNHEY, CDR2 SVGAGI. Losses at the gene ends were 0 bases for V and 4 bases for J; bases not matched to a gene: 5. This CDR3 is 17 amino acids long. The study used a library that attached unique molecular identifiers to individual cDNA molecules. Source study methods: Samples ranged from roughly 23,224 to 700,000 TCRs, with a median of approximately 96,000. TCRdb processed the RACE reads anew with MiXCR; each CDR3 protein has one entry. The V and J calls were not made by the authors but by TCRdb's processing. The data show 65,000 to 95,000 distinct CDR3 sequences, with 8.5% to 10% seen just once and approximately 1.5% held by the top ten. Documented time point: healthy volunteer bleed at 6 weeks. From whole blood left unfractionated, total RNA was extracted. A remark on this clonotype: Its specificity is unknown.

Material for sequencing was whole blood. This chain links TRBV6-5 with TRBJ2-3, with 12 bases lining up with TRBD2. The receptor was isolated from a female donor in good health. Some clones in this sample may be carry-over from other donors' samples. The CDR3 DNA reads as TGTGCCAGCAGTTACTCCCTAGCGGGGGGGCCCGCAGATACGCAGTATTTT. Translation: CASSYSLAGGPADTQYF.